The 31 T cell receptor beta chains listed next were all sequenced from one sample in a study of T cell responses to AZD1222 COVID-19 vaccine. Only in-frame clones appear in the TCRdb table, and some are missing; sequencing was by immunoSEQ multiplex PCR. The sample holds some 170,000 clones; 85% to 95% are singletons and the top ten take roughly 2.5%. The input for sequencing was peripheral blood, taken on day 0 of AZD1222 vaccination. These receptors were taken from an adult in good health.

This clone has a single count. The V gene is TRBV25-1, the J gene TRBJ2-3; 7 bases agree with TRBD1. The germline V gene has CDR1 MGHDK and CDR2 SYGVNS. CDR3 length equals 15 residues. The trim removed 9 bases at V and 5 bases at J, leaving 14 bases unmatched. CDR3 nucleotide sequence: TGTGCCAGATTAGGGAGACGTCGGGACAGAGATACGCAGTATTTT. Protein: CARLGRRRDRDTQYF.

J is TRBJ1-1 and V is TRBV18; D unclear. Trimming removed 3 bases from V and 0 bases from J, with 14 bases in between. The CDR3 contains 16 residues. Germline V lookup: CDR1 KGHSH, CDR2 LQKENI. CDR3 amino acids: CASSPNPLFMNTEAFF. The CDR3 nucleotides are TGTGCCAGCTCACCTAACCCCCTGTTCATGAACACTGAAGCTTTCTTT.

J is TRBJ1-1 and V is TRBV6-4; 8 bases are a match to TRBD1. CDR3 length equals 15 residues. The germline V gene encodes CDR1 MRHNA and CDR2 SNTAGT. Germline trimming cut 6 bases from V and 0 bases from J; bases unmatched to any gene: 6. For the CDR3, the DNA is TGTGCCAGCAGAGCCGACAGGGGCATGAACACTGAAGCTTTCTTT. Amino acids: CASRADRGMNTEAFF.

This sequence joins TRBV24-1 and TRBJ2-1; TRBD2 agrees at 10 bases. The V gene end was trimmed by 5 bases and the J gene end by 5 bases; junction bases not matched to a gene: 11. The CDR3 consists of 17 residues. CDR1 and CDR2 from the germline V gene are KGHDR and SFDVKD. The CDR3 sequence: CATSASSGSRRNNEQFF. In DNA form, the CDR3 reads TGTGCCACCAGTGCCTCTAGCGGGAGTCGACGGAACAATGAGCAGTTCTTC.

The chain has TRBV5-1 and TRBJ2-7; tentatively, D is TRBD2 (6 bases). V was clipped by 0 bases and J by 6 bases, with 10 bases between them. Germline V CDR1 and CDR2: SGHRS, YFSETQ. The CDR3 runs 13 residues. CDR3 DNA: TGCGCCAGCAGCTTGGCCGGGGGTCGCGAGCAGTACTTC. Encoded protein: CASSLAGGREQYF.

The J gene is TRBJ2-7, the V gene TRBV7-2; 7 bases line up with TRBD2. Germline values: CDR1 SGHTA, CDR2 FQGNSA. This CDR3 is 16 amino acids long. With V trimmed by 0 bases and J by 6 bases, 11 bases remained unmatched. CDR3 sequence reads: CASSLASSGNFGEQYF. DNA for the CDR3: TGTGCCAGCAGCTTAGCCTCCAGCGGGAACTTTGGCGAGCAGTACTTC.

This clone appeared once. The chain couples TRBV4-1 to TRBJ1-4, with D hard to call. V was trimmed by 0 bases and J by 3 bases, leaving 8 bases between them. Germline V gene data show CDR1 as MGHRA and CDR2 as YSYEKL. The CDR3 runs to 15 residues. The CDR3 DNA follows: TGCGCCAGCAGCCAAGATTCCACGGCTAATGAAAAACTGTTTTTT. Protein sequence: CASSQDSTANEKLFF.

V gene TRBV7-9 combines with J gene TRBJ1-2; no reliable D call. Per the germline V gene, CDR1 is SEHNR and CDR2 is FQNEAQ (reference sequence). The V end was cut by 6 bases, the J end by 7 bases, with 12 bases between. The CDR3 is 12 amino acids. The CDR3 spells CASRGAAVGYTF. The CDR3 DNA follows: TGTGCCAGCAGGGGAGCAGCAGTTGGCTACACCTTC.

CDR3 nucleotides: TGTGCCAGCAGCTCGGACTCGGTCTCCTACGAGCAGTACTTC. Translation: CASSSDSVSYEQYF. The chain carries TRBV5-6 and TRBJ2-7, with D maybe TRBD2 (5 bases). The CDR3 has 14 residues. Germline assignment: CDR1 SGHDT and CDR2 YYEEEE. The V and J ends lost 3 bases and 0 bases respectively, with 10 bases between them.

V usage is TRBV30 and J usage is TRBJ1-2; 8 nucleotides line up with TRBD1. The CDR3 has 12 amino acids. After removal of 1 base from V and 9 bases from J, the junction contained 4 bases not matched to a gene. Germline CDR1 reads GTSNPN; CDR2 reads SVGIG (reference sequence). Here the CDR3 reads CAWSGQGWSYTF. The CDR3 nucleotides are TGTGCCTGGAGTGGACAGGGGTGGAGCTACACCTTC.

This chain's CDR3 is CASSLGLFTNTGELFF. For the CDR3, the DNA is TGTGCCAGCAGTTTAGGTCTGTTTACGAACACCGGGGAGCTGTTTTTT. V and J are TRBV27 and TRBJ2-2; D unresolved. The CDR3 runs 16 residues. The germline V and J ends were trimmed by 2 bases and 0 bases, with 10 bases remaining between them. From germline, CDR1 is MNHEY and CDR2 SMNVEV (reference sequence).

The V and J genes are TRBV2 and TRBJ1-6; D not certain. The ends were cut back, 7 bases at V and 2 bases at J, with 15 bases in the middle. The CDR3 has 16 amino acids. CDR1 is SNHLY and CDR2 is FYNNEI in the germline V gene. This CDR3 reads CASTPGTVAYNSPLHF. The DNA for the CDR3 is TGTGCCAGCACCCCGGGAACAGTAGCCTATAATTCACCCCTCCACTTT.

This sequence joins TRBV16 and TRBJ2-1; 12 nucleotides agree with TRBD2. Germline trimming cut 4 bases from V and 8 bases from J; bases unmatched to any gene: 6. In germline, CDR1 is KGHSY, CDR2 FQNENV. The CDR3 has 15 amino acids. The CDR3 bases are TGTGCCAGCAGCCGAGGACTAGCGGGAAGGTATGAGCAGTTCTTC. It translates to CASSRGLAGRYEQFF. The whole variable domain, remainder taken from reference TRBV16 and TRBJ2-1, is GEEVAQTPKHLVRGEGQKAKLYCAPIKGHSYVFWYQQVLKNEFKFLISFQNENVFDETGMPKERFSAKCLPNSPCSLEIQATKLEDSAVYFCASSRGLAGRYEQFFGPGTRLTVL.

The rearrangement links TRBV27 to TRBJ1-2; maybe TRBD1 (5 bases). The germline V and J ends were trimmed by 2 bases and 7 bases, with 20 bases remaining between them. The CDR3 has 16 residues. Germline V gene data show CDR1 as MNHEY and CDR2 as SMNVEV (reference sequence). This CDR3 is CASSLKGPITVGGYTF. CDR3 nucleotides: TGTGCCAGCAGTTTAAAGGGACCAATTACGGTGGGTGGCTACACCTTC.

This chain links TRBV5-6 with TRBJ2-4; D gene uncertain. CDR1 is SGHDT, CDR2 YYEEEE, per germline. The germline V and J ends were trimmed by 2 bases and 0 bases, with 9 bases remaining between them. The CDR3 is 15 residues long. The CDR3 DNA follows: TGTGCCAGCAGCTTAAGAGACTTAGCCAAAAACATTCAGTACTTC. Translation gives CASSLRDLAKNIQYF.

This sequence joins TRBV15 and TRBJ2-7; 10 bases match TRBD2. The ends lost 0 bases at V and 7 bases at J; junction bases unmatched: 6. CDR1 and CDR2 (germline): LNHNV, YYDKDF (reference sequence). The CDR3 totals 15 residues. The CDR3 DNA follows: TGTGCCACCAGCAGAGATCTAGCGGGAGTGAGGGAGCAGTACTTC. It encodes CATSRDLAGVREQYF. Full variable domain (missing parts from reference TRBV15 and TRBJ2-7): DAMVIQNPRYQVTQFGKPVTLSCSQTLNHNVMYWYQQKSSQAPKLLFHYYDKDFNNEADTPDNFQSRRPNTSFCFLDIRSPGLGDTAMYLCATSRDLAGVREQYFGPGTRLTVT.

CDR3 region: CASSLVPGQGETEAFF. Written as DNA, the CDR3 is TGTGCCAGCAGCTTAGTACCGGGACAGGGGGAAACTGAAGCTTTCTTT. V and J are TRBV7-6 and TRBJ1-1; 11 nucleotides agree with TRBD1. After removal of 1 base from V and 5 bases from J, the junction contained 6 bases not matched to a gene. CDR1 and CDR2 from the germline V gene are SGHVS and FNYEAQ. The CDR3 length is 16 residues.

The chain recombines TRBV5-8 with TRBJ1-1; perhaps TRBD1 as D (5 bases). Trimming cost V 4 bases and J 3 bases, with 28 bases left between them. Germline CDR1 and CDR2: SGHTS and YDEGEE. The CDR3 is 19 residues long. Here the CDR3 reads CASSVGWGQRGVGDTEAFF. Written as DNA, the CDR3 is TGTGCCAGCAGCGTTGGATGGGGCCAGCGGGGAGTAGGGGACACTGAAGCTTTCTTT.

The chain carries TRBV6-5 and TRBJ2-4, with D possibly TRBD2 on 5 matching bases. The V gene lost 10 bases and the J gene lost 8 bases, with 24 bases spanning the gap. The CDR3 totals 15 residues. The germline CDR1 and CDR2 sequences are MNHEY and SVGAGI. CDR3 sequence reads: CATRNRRTLTDIQYF. In nucleotides, the CDR3 is TGTGCCACCAGGAATAGGCGGACTCTTACGGACATTCAGTACTTC.

The chain uses TRBV6-5 and TRBJ1-2; D is ambiguous. Germline-derived CDR1 and CDR2 are MNHEY and SVGAGI. V gave up 8 bases and J gave up 8 bases, with 15 bases separating them. This CDR3 is built from 12 residues. The CDR3 protein is CASFGVARGYTF. Here the CDR3 DNA reads TGTGCCAGCTTCGGGGTTGCTCGCGGCTACACCTTC.

This sequence joins TRBV10-1 and TRBJ1-1; weak D call: TRBD1 (6 bases). CDR1 WNHNN and CDR2 SYGVQD come from the germline V gene (reference sequence). Trimming took 0 bases from V and 5 from J, leaving 7 bases between them. The CDR3 length is 13 residues. The chain's CDR3 is CASSESQGTEAFF. CDR3 sequence (DNA): TGCGCCAGCAGTGAGTCACAGGGAACTGAAGCTTTCTTT.

The rearrangement joins TRBV2 to TRBJ1-2; D gene unclear. V was cut by 6 bases and J by 6 bases, with 5 bases left in between. CDR1 is SNHLY, CDR2 FYNNEI, per germline. The CDR3 covers 10 residues. In DNA form, the CDR3 reads TGTGCCAGCAGCGATAATGGCTACACCTTC. It translates to CASSDNGYTF.

In its sample, this clone was seen a few times. J is TRBJ1-1 and V is TRBV5-1, with D unresolved. Trimming took off 0 bases at V and 0 bases at J, with 9 bases between the two ends. Germline loops: CDR1 SGHRS, CDR2 YFSETQ. CDR3 size: 15 residues. CDR3 DNA sequence: TGCGCCAGCAGCTTGGGACACCAGGTGAACACTGAAGCTTTCTTT. Amino acids: CASSLGHQVNTEAFF.

The chain couples TRBV7-2 to TRBJ2-7; 10 bases are a match to TRBD2. With V trimmed by 1 base and J by 5 bases, 5 bases remained unmatched. This CDR3 spans 15 amino acids. The germline CDR1 and CDR2 sequences are SGHTA and FQGNSA. CDR3 in amino acids: CASSLGVAGGHEQYF. CDR3 DNA sequence: TGTGCCAGCAGCTTAGGGGTAGCGGGAGGCCACGAGCAGTACTTC.

V is TRBV5-6 and J is TRBJ2-7; possibly TRBD1 for D (5 bases). The CDR3 is 14 residues long. The V end was cut by 4 bases, the J end by 4 bases, with 15 bases between. Germline V CDR1 and CDR2: SGHDT, YYEEEE. The CDR3: CASSPQGHGYEQYF. In DNA form, the CDR3 reads TGTGCCAGCAGCCCCCAAGGACACGGTTACGAGCAGTACTTC.

The rearrangement links TRBV2 to TRBJ2-1; tentative D call: TRBD1 (5 bases). Per germline, CDR1 SNHLY and CDR2 FYNNEI. This CDR3 spans 15 amino acids. The germline V and J ends were trimmed by 3 bases and 6 bases, with 15 bases remaining between them. The DNA for the CDR3 is TGTGCCAGCAGTGAGGCAGGGAATCGTCGCAATGAGCAGTTCTTC. Translated: CASSEAGNRRNEQFF.

This clone has only one observation. The rearrangement links TRBV20-1 to TRBJ1-3; D possibly corresponds to TRBD1 (5 bases). Germline lookup yields CDR1 DFQATT and CDR2 SNEGSKA (reference sequence). This CDR3 has 17 residues. The V and J ends lost 3 bases and 0 bases respectively, with 18 bases between them. The CDR3 nucleotides are TGCAGTGCTAGTCGTTCCGGGACGGCGAGCTCTGGAAACACCATATATTTT. This gives the protein CSASRSGTASSGNTIYF.

The chain uses TRBV6-7 and TRBJ2-1; D may be TRBD2 (6 bases). TRBV6-7 is an open reading frame, and its role is uncertain. This CDR3 comprises 15 residues. Trimming stripped 7 bases from V and 4 bases from J, with 17 bases between. The CDR3, as DNA: TGTGCCAGCACCTATAGCGGAAAAATTTACAATGAGCAGTTCTTC. Its translation is CASTYSGKIYNEQFF.

The chain carries TRBV6-5 and TRBJ2-1; 14 bases fit TRBD2. The trim removed 0 bases at V and 15 bases at J, leaving 4 bases unmatched. There are 14 residues in the CDR3. Looked up from germline, CDR1 is MNHEY and CDR2 is SVGAGI. The CDR3 bases are TGTGCCAGCAGTTACTCCGGGACTAGCGGGAGAACGTTCTTC. Amino acid sequence: CASSYSGTSGRTFF.

V and J are TRBV6-5 and TRBJ2-7; D might be TRBD1 (6 bases). Trimming removed 10 bases at V and 2 bases at J, with 18 bases between. CDR3 length: 14 amino acids. Germline CDR1 is MNHEY and CDR2 is SVGAGI. The chain's CDR3 is CATQRTDGPYEQYF. CDR3 sequence (DNA): TGTGCCACGCAAAGGACAGATGGACCCTACGAGCAGTACTTC.

V and J are TRBV4-2 and TRBJ2-1; D ambiguous. Germline V gene lookup returns CDR1 LGHNA and CDR2 YNFKEQ. CDR3 length: 14 residues. V was cut by 0 bases and J by 5 bases, with 8 bases left in between. The CDR3 sequence is CASSQDVGNNEQFF. CDR3 nucleotide sequence: TGTGCCAGCAGCCAAGATGTGGGAAACAATGAGCAGTTCTTC.